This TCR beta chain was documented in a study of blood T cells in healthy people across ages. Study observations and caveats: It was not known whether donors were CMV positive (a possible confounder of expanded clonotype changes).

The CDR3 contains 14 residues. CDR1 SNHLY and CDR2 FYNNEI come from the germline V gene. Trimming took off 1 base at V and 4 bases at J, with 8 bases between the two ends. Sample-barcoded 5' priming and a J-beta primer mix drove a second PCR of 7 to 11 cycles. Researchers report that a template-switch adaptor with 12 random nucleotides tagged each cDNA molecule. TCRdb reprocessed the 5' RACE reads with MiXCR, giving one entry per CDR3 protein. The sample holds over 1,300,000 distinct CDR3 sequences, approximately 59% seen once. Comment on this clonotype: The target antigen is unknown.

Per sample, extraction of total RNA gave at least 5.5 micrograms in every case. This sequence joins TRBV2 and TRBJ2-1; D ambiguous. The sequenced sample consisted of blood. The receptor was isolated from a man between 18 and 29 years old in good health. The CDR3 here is CASSEEGGYNEQFF. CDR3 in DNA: TGTGCCAGCAGTGAAGAGGGCGGATACAATGAGCAGTTCTTC. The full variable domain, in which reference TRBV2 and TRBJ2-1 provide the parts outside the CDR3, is EPEVTQTPSHQVTQMGQEVILRCVPISNHLYFYWYRQILGQKVEFLVSFYNNEISEKSEIFDDQFSVERPDGSNFTLKIRSTKLEDSAMYFCASSEEGGYNEQFFGPGTRLTVL.